The clone carrying this TCR beta chain appeared a single time. The CDR3 is 15 residues long. The V gene end was trimmed by 0 bases and the J gene end by 9 bases; junction bases not matched to a gene: 7. Looked up from germline, CDR1 is LGHDT and CDR2 is YNNKEL (reference sequence). The assay was immunoSEQ multiplex PCR, and TCRdb's table has in-frame clones only and misses some. Among 250,000 to 350,000 clones listed, approximately 84% were seen once. These data come from a study of blood T cell repertoires in COVID-19. While infection was still active, Seattle patients were enrolled and then followed longitudinally.

Sequences were obtained from peripheral blood. This chain joins TRBV3-1 (or the pseudogene TRBV3-2) and TRBJ1-4, with 7 bases lining up with TRBD1. The TCR originated in a person between 65 and 79 years old with COVID-19, enrolled during active disease. CDR3 DNA sequence: TGTGCCAGCAGCCAAGATGCAGGGGGGACGAAAAAACTGTTTTTT. This encodes CASSQDAGGTKKLFF.